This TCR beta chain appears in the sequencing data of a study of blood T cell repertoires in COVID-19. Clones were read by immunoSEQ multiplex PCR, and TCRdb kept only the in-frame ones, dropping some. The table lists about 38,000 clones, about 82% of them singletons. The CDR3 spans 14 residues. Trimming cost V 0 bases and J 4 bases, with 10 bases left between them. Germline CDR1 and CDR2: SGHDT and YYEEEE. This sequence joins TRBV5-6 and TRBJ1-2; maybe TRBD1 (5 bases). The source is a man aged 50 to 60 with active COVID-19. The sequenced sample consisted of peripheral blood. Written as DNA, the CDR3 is TGTGCCAGCAGCTTGGAGGGGCGGAGCTATGGCTACACCTTC. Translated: CASSLEGRSYGYTF.